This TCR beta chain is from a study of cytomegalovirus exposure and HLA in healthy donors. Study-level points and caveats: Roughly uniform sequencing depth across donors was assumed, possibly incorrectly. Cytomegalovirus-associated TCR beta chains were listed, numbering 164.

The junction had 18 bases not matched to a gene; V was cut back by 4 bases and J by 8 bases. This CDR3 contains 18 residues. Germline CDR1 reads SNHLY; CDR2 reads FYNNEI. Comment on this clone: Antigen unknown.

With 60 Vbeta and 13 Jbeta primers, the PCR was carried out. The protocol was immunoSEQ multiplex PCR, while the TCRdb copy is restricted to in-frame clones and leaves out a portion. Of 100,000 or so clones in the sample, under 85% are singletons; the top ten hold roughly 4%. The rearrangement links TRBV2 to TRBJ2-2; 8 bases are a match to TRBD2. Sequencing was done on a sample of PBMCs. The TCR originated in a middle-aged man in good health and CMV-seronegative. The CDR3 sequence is CASSVLGLADFGRGELFF. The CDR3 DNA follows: TGTGCCAGCAGTGTTCTAGGACTAGCAGACTTCGGACGGGGGGAGCTGTTTTTT.